The next 31 T cell receptor beta chains were all read from a single sample in a study of blood T cells in healthy people across ages. A J-beta primer mix and a sample-barcoded 5' primer were used in a second PCR of roughly 7 to 12 cycles. Each CDR3 protein gets one entry after TCRdb re-called the 5' RACE reads with MiXCR. The sample contains 1.5 million to 2 million distinct CDR3 sequences, 25% to 30% of which appear only once. The sample taken for sequencing was blood. These receptors were taken from a woman in her 30s in good health.

A few counts support this clonotype. The chain carries TRBV7-6 and TRBJ2-2; TRBD2 aligns across 9 bases. V dropped 8 bases and J dropped 3; count of bases not matched to a gene: 10. Germline V gene lookup returns CDR1 SGHVS and CDR2 FNYEAQ. CDR3 length: 16 amino acids. In DNA form, the CDR3 reads TGTGCCAGCCGAGTCGGGAGCGGGGGGTACACCGGGGAGCTGTTTTTT. Its protein product is CASRVGSGGYTGELFF. The full variable domain, in which reference TRBV7-6 and TRBJ2-2 provide the parts outside the CDR3, is GAGVSQSPRYKVTKRGQDVALRCDPISGHVSLYWYRQALGQGPEFLTYFNYEAQQDKSGLPNDRFSAERPEGSISTLTIQRTEQRDSAMYRCASRVGSGGYTGELFFGEGSRLTVL.

This clonotype turned up a few times. V gene TRBV6-1 combines with J gene TRBJ2-7; D is perhaps TRBD1 or TRBD2 (5 bases each). Germline V gene lookup returns CDR1 MNHNS and CDR2 SASEGT. CDR3 size: 15 residues. Trimming cost V 0 bases and J 2 bases, with 11 bases left between them. DNA of the CDR3: TGTGCCAGCAGTGAAGCGGGGACCCTCCCCTACGAGCAGTACTTC. Its protein product is CASSEAGTLPYEQYF.

The V and J genes are TRBV12-5 and TRBJ1-3; D uncertain. CDR3 length: 17 amino acids. Germline V gene data show CDR1 as LGHNT and CDR2 as FRNRAP. The ends were cut back, 3 bases at V and 0 bases at J, with 15 bases in the middle. CDR3 loop: CASGFFEVGSSGNTIYF. The CDR3 bases are TGTGCTAGTGGTTTTTTTGAGGTCGGGAGCTCTGGAAACACCATATATTTT.

The chain couples TRBV7-2 to TRBJ1-6; D gene ambiguous. V dropped 7 bases and J dropped 10 bases, with 8 bases sitting between them. The germline V gene encodes CDR1 SGHTA and CDR2 FQGNSA. There are 11 residues in the CDR3. CDR3 nucleotides: TGTGCCAGCACCCAAGGATCACCCCTCCACTTT. Protein sequence: CASTQGSPLHF.

This clonotype was observed a few times. This sequence joins TRBV25-1 and TRBJ2-3, with 11 positions matching TRBD2. The V and J ends lost 4 bases and 2 bases, in that order; junction bases with no gene match: 2. The CDR3 sequence is 15 residues long. The V gene's germline CDR1 is MGHDK and CDR2 SYGVNS. CDR3 sequence (DNA): TGTGCCAGCAGTGCTAGCGGGGGGATCACAGATACGCAGTATTTT. This sequence encodes CASSASGGITDTQYF.

This clonotype was found many times. V gene TRBV10-3 combines with J gene TRBJ1-1, with a weak D call TRBD1 (5 bases). The CDR3 consists of 14 residues. V shed 3 bases and J shed 3 bases, with 11 bases lying between them. Germline V gene data show CDR1 as ENHRY and CDR2 as SYGVKD. The CDR3 DNA follows: TGTGCCATCAGTGATTGGGACGGATACACTGAAGCTTTCTTT. This translates into CAISDWDGYTEAFF.

Remarks on this clonotype: Germline and junction disagree at one end, which may indicate a read error. The chain recombines TRBV6-5 with TRBJ1-2; D possibly corresponds to TRBD1 (6 bases). Germline-derived CDR1 and CDR2 are MNHEY and SVGAGI. The CDR3 contains 15 residues. CDR3 sequence (DNA): TGTGCCAGCAGCCTCAGGGGAAAAGCTAACTATGGCCACACCTTC. It codes for CASSLRGKANYGHTF.

The chain couples TRBV12-3 or TRBV12-4 to TRBJ2-7, with D perhaps matching TRBD2 (5 bases). The CDR3 covers 13 residues. V was pared by 6 bases and J by 2 bases, with 11 bases between. CDR3 residues: CASRVDSAYEQYF. CDR3 nucleotide sequence: TGTGCCAGCAGAGTGGACTCGGCCTACGAGCAGTACTTC.

This clonotype occurred a few times. The chain links TRBV25-1 to TRBJ2-3; TRBD2 is a possible D gene (6 bases). Trimming shortened V by 4 bases and J by 2 bases, and 13 bases separated the two germline ends. Germline CDR1 reads MGHDK; CDR2 reads SYGVNS. CDR3 length: 15 residues. For the CDR3, the DNA is TGTGCCAGCAGTGGCGGGGACGACCTCACAGATACGCAGTATTTT. This translates into CASSGGDDLTDTQYF. The full variable domain, in which reference TRBV25-1 and TRBJ2-3 provide the parts outside the CDR3, is EADIYQTPRYLVIGTGKKITLECSQTMGHDKMYWYQQDPGMELHLIHYSYGVNSTEKGDLSSESTVSRIRTEHFPLTLESARPSHTSQYLCASSGGDDLTDTQYFGPGTRLTVL.

The gene calls are TRBV9 and TRBJ2-3; 10 nucleotides agree with TRBD2. The germline V gene has CDR1 SGDLS and CDR2 YYNGEE. V lost 2 bases to trimming and J lost 4 bases; unmatched junction nucleotides: 4. CDR3 length: 15 residues. CDR3 nucleotide sequence: TGTGCCAGCAGCGTCGCCAGCGGGGGGGCAGATACGCAGTATTTT. Translating it yields CASSVASGGADTQYF.

This clonotype was counted between two and nine times. The chain couples TRBV27 to TRBJ2-7, with D perhaps matching TRBD1 (5 bases). The germline CDR1 and CDR2 sequences are MNHEY and SMNVEV (reference sequence). The CDR3 covers 15 residues. Trimming removed 6 bases from V and 0 bases from J, with 15 bases in between. The CDR3 loop is CASSYNPGRSYEQYF. For the CDR3, the DNA is TGTGCCAGCAGCTATAACCCAGGGCGCTCCTACGAGCAGTACTTC.

V usage is TRBV12-3 or TRBV12-4 and J usage is TRBJ1-2, with 10 bases identical to TRBD1. The CDR3 has 14 residues. V trimming: 7 bases; J trimming: 8 bases; junction bases outside the gene matches: 10. The CDR3 here is CASTQTGGFYGYTF. In DNA, the CDR3 is TGTGCCAGCACCCAGACAGGGGGCTTTTACGGCTACACCTTC.

Details on this clonotype: The junction and the germline gene differ at one end; a read error may be behind it. The rearrangement uses TRBV19 and TRBJ2-1; unclear D gene. The CDR3 is made up of 14 amino acids. Looked up from germline, CDR1 is LNHDA and CDR2 is SQIVND (reference sequence). CDR3 in amino acids: CASSMGQTHNEQFF. The CDR3 coding sequence is TGTGCCAGCAGTATGGGCCAGACCCACAATGAGCAGTTCTTC.

The V call is TRBV6-5, the J call TRBJ2-1; TRBD2 agrees at 7 bases. After removal of 4 bases from V and 7 bases from J, the junction contained 13 bases not matched to a gene. The CDR3 sequence is 16 residues long. Germline V lookup: CDR1 MNHEY, CDR2 SVGAGI. CDR3 nucleotides: TGTGCCAGCAGTTCCGAGCGGGGTGTGGGAAAGAATGAGCAGTTCTTC. Translation: CASSSERGVGKNEQFF.

This clonotype was observed many times. The chain uses TRBV6-2 or TRBV6-3 and TRBJ2-5; possibly TRBD2 for D (6 bases). CDR1 MNHEY and CDR2 SVGEGT come from the germline V gene. The CDR3 runs to 15 residues. The V end lost 6 bases, the J end lost 0 bases, and 14 bases lay between the germline ends. The CDR3 loop reads CASRLHGTYQETQYF. The CDR3 DNA follows: TGTGCCAGCAGACTACACGGGACTTACCAAGAGACCCAGTACTTC.

The chain couples TRBV10-3 to TRBJ1-1; perhaps TRBD1 as D (5 bases). V lost 7 bases and J 11 bases, leaving 14 bases between the germline ends. The CDR3 has 11 amino acids. The germline CDR1 and CDR2 sequences are ENHRY and SYGVKD. The CDR3 nucleotides read TGTGCCATCAAGTCGCAGGGCTGGGCTTTCTTT. This codes for CAIKSQGWAFF.

The genes are TRBV2 and TRBJ2-3; D is possibly TRBD1 or TRBD2 (5 bases each). Trimming left V 6 bases short and J 4 bases short, with 11 bases between. This CDR3 has 13 residues. The germline gives CDR1 SNHLY, CDR2 FYNNEI. CDR3 sequence (DNA): TGTGCCAGCAGGGGGACCATAGCAGATACGCAGTATTTT. The encoded protein is CASRGTIADTQYF. Variable domain in full (rest from reference TRBV2 and TRBJ2-3): EPEVTQTPSHQVTQMGQEVILRCVPISNHLYFYWYRQILGQKVEFLVSFYNNEISEKSEIFDDQFSVERPDGSNFTLKIRSTKLEDSAMYFCASRGTIADTQYFGPGTRLTVL.

V usage is TRBV12-3 or TRBV12-4 and J usage is TRBJ2-7, with D maybe TRBD1 (5 bases). The CDR3 consists of 15 residues. V dropped 7 bases and J dropped 7 bases, with 23 bases sitting between them. This CDR3 reads CASTVGRSHLDEQYF. CDR3 nucleotide sequence: TGTGCCAGCACTGTGGGGCGATCTCACTTGGATGAGCAGTACTTC.

This clonotype came up a few times. The V gene is TRBV5-1, the J gene TRBJ2-1, with 12 bases matching TRBD2. CDR1 is SGHRS, CDR2 YFSETQ, per germline. The ends lost 0 bases at V and 5 bases at J; junction bases unmatched: 6. This CDR3 has 17 residues. The CDR3: CASSLGLAGADNNEQFF. CDR3 sequence (DNA): TGCGCCAGCAGCTTGGGACTAGCGGGGGCCGATAACAATGAGCAGTTCTTC.

This clonotype was seen ten or more times. The rearrangement uses TRBV7-9 and TRBJ2-1; TRBD2 agrees at 10 bases. There are 15 residues in the CDR3. The V segment lost 6 bases and the J segment 4 bases; nucleotides outside the gene matches: 6. CDR1 is SEHNR and CDR2 is FQNEAQ in the germline V gene (reference sequence). CDR3 coding DNA: TGTGCCAGCAGTAGTCTAGCGGGGGCTTACAATGAGCAGTTCTTC. Its protein is CASSSLAGAYNEQFF.

This clonotype occurred once. The chain combines TRBV5-1 with TRBJ1-1; no reliable D call. The CDR3 sequence is 15 residues long. CDR1 and CDR2 (germline): SGHRS, YFSETQ. Trimming shortened V by 0 bases and J by 1 base, and 10 bases separated the two germline ends. CDR3: CASSLGANGNTEAFF. CDR3 sequence (DNA): TGCGCCAGCAGCTTGGGTGCTAACGGGAACACTGAAGCTTTCTTT.

This clonotype was detected many times. V is TRBV20-1 and J is TRBJ2-5; the D is unclear. The V gene lost 2 bases and the J gene lost 5 bases, with 6 bases spanning the gap. Germline V gene data show CDR1 as DFQATT and CDR2 as SNEGSKA (reference sequence). CDR3 size: 11 residues. The CDR3 region has the DNA TGCAGTGCTAGAATTCGTGAGACCCAGTACTTC. Translation: CSARIRETQYF.

The chain is built from TRBV2 and TRBJ2-5; tentative D call: TRBD1 (6 bases). In germline, CDR1 is SNHLY, CDR2 FYNNEI. The V and J ends lost 7 bases and 5 bases respectively, with 17 bases between them. The CDR3 contains 14 residues. The CDR3 DNA is TGTGCCAGCACACTCACAGGGCTGGGGGAGACCCAGTACTTC. Its translation: CASTLTGLGETQYF.

This clonotype was seen ten or more times. This chain uses TRBV28 with TRBJ2-7; 7 nucleotides line up with TRBD1. The CDR3 sequence is 15 residues long. V shed 4 bases, J shed 0 bases, and the junction held 6 bases outside the gene matches. Germline V lookup: CDR1 MDHEN, CDR2 SYDVKM. As DNA, the CDR3 is TGTGCCAGCAGTTCGCCCCGGGACAGCTCCTACGAGCAGTACTTC. It is translated as CASSSPRDSSYEQYF.

The chain is built from TRBV12-5 and TRBJ2-3; 12 bases line up with TRBD2. Germline V CDR1 and CDR2: LGHNT, FRNRAP. The CDR3 loop spans 16 amino acids. V was pared by 6 bases and J by 2 bases, with 6 bases of the junction left unmatched. This CDR3 is CASGMTSGGHTDTQYF. The CDR3 DNA sequence: TGTGCTAGTGGCATGACTAGCGGGGGTCACACAGATACGCAGTATTTT.

V is TRBV12-5 and J is TRBJ1-1; D is uncertain. CDR1 and CDR2 from the germline V gene are LGHNT and FRNRAP. CDR3 length: 14 amino acids. V gave up 7 bases and J gave up 6 bases, with 18 bases separating them. The CDR3 DNA sequence: TGTGCTAGTGACCCCGGAGAGGGTGTCGCTGAAGCTTTCTTT. Its protein is CASDPGEGVAEAFF. Based on the CDR3 plus reference TRBV12-5 and TRBJ1-1, the full variable domain is DARVTQTPRHKVTEMGQEVTMRCQPILGHNTVFWYRQTMMQGLELLAYFRNRAPLDDSGMPKDRFSAEMPDATLATLKIQPSEPRDSAVYFCASDPGEGVAEAFFGQGTRLTVV.

This clonotype occurred once. V and J are TRBV6-6 and TRBJ2-7; D may be TRBD1 (6 bases). This CDR3 spans 14 amino acids. Per the germline V gene, CDR1 is MNHNY and CDR2 is SVGAGI (reference sequence). V was cut by 6 bases and J by 2 bases, with 14 bases left in between. The CDR3 coding sequence is TGTGCCAGCAGCCAAACCCGACAGGCCTACGAGCAGTACTTC. Its protein product is CASSQTRQAYEQYF.

This clonotype was seen at least ten times. The chain combines TRBV5-1 with TRBJ2-5, with D maybe TRBD1 (5 bases). V lost 4 bases and J lost 7, with 14 bases in between. This CDR3 contains 13 residues. The germline CDR1 and CDR2 sequences are SGHRS and YFSETQ. The CDR3, as DNA: TGCGCCAGCAGCATTACACCCCAGGGGACCCAGTACTTC. Its protein is CASSITPQGTQYF.

This clonotype was seen more than once but under ten times. The V call is TRBV2, the J call TRBJ2-5; D is tentatively TRBD1 or TRBD2 (5 bases each). V lost 7 bases, J lost 1 base, and 10 bases lay in between. CDR3 size: 13 residues. Germline lookup yields CDR1 SNHLY and CDR2 FYNNEI. CDR3 sequence: CASNWDLQETQYF. In DNA, the CDR3 is TGTGCCAGCAATTGGGACCTCCAAGAGACCCAGTACTTC. Complete variable domain (other parts from reference TRBV2 and TRBJ2-5): EPEVTQTPSHQVTQMGQEVILRCVPISNHLYFYWYRQILGQKVEFLVSFYNNEISEKSEIFDDQFSVERPDGSNFTLKIRSTKLEDSAMYFCASNWDLQETQYFGPGTRLLVL.

A note on this clonotype: Sequence at one end of the junction differs from germline and may be a read error. The chain recombines TRBV2 with TRBJ2-6, with D tentatively TRBD2 (6 bases). Germline V gene data show CDR1 as SNHLY and CDR2 as FYNNEI. The CDR3 is made up of 18 amino acids. CDR3 in DNA: TGTGCCAGCAGTGATGTTCTGGGGACTGTCTCTGGGGCCAACGTCCCGACTTTC. Protein product: CASSDVLGTVSGANVPTF. Together with reference TRBV2 and TRBJ2-6, the CDR3 gives the full variable domain: EPEVTQTPSHQVTQMGQEVILRCVPISNHLYFYWYRQILGQKVEFLVSFYNNEISEKSEIFDDQFSVERPDGSNFTLKIRSTKLEDSAMYFCASSDVLGTVSGANVPTFGAGSRLTVL.

This clonotype was detected many times. The chain is built from TRBV15 and TRBJ2-7, with 12 bases matching TRBD1. V gave up 0 bases and J gave up 5 bases; unmatched junction bases: 2. In germline, CDR1 is LNHNV, CDR2 YYDKDF (reference sequence). The CDR3 contains 15 residues. This CDR3 is CATSRDGTGGDEQYF. DNA of the CDR3: TGTGCCACCAGCAGAGATGGGACAGGGGGCGACGAGCAGTACTTC.